This T cell receptor beta chain is drawn from a study of blood T cell repertoires in COVID-19. The table came from immunoSEQ multiplex PCR; TCRdb's copy has only in-frame clones and leaves some out. The sample lists 270,000 or so clones, roughly 85% seen once, with about 3.4% in the top ten. The CDR3 contains 17 residues. Trimming stripped 3 bases from V and 0 bases from J, with 18 bases between. From germline, CDR1 is MNHEY and CDR2 SVGEGT. The specimen was peripheral blood. The sequence was collected from a woman aged 18-29 years with acute or convalescent COVID-19. The chain recombines TRBV6-2 or TRBV6-3 with TRBJ2-7; D is perhaps TRBD2 (6 bases). This CDR3 reads CASSYPHTAGSSYEQYF. CDR3 sequence (DNA): TGTGCCAGCAGTTATCCCCACACAGCGGGCAGCTCCTACGAGCAGTACTTC.